This entry lists 29 T cell receptor beta chains sequenced from one sample in a study of cytomegalovirus exposure and HLA in healthy donors. PCR was performed using 60 Vbeta and 13 Jbeta primers. The assay was immunoSEQ multiplex PCR, and TCRdb's table has in-frame clones only and misses some. The repertoire includes fewer than 200,000 clones, 81% of them detected once, and about 1.9% sits in the top ten. Specimen: PBMCs. All receptors derive from a woman aged 18-29 years in good health and CMV-seronegative.

The rearrangement links TRBV29-1 to TRBJ2-5, with 7 bases aligning to TRBD2. The J call may be mistaken, given a closer DNA end match to TRBJ2-7. Germline loops: CDR1 SQVTM, CDR2 ANQGSEA. The CDR3 has 14 residues. In nucleotides, the CDR3 is TGCAGCGTTGCCCAAGGGTCTAGCGGTGGCGAGCAGTACTTC. Its translation is CSVAQGSSGGEQYF.

The chain couples TRBV7-9 to TRBJ1-6; 7 nucleotides agree with TRBD1. The germline V gene has CDR1 SEHNR and CDR2 FQNEAQ (reference sequence). With V trimmed by 4 bases and J by 7 bases, 4 bases remained unmatched. The CDR3 runs 14 residues. The CDR3 DNA reads as TGTGCCAGCAGCTCGACAGGGTCCAATTCACCCCTCCACTTT. Translated, it gives CASSSTGSNSPLHF.

The V gene is TRBV2, the J gene TRBJ2-7; 10 bases fit TRBD2. This CDR3 spans 14 amino acids. V trimming: 7 bases; J trimming: 2 bases; junction bases outside the gene matches: 5. Germline CDR1 SNHLY, CDR2 FYNNEI. CDR3 bases: TGTGCCAGCATTCAGACTAGCGGGCCCTACGAGCAGTACTTC. Protein sequence: CASIQTSGPYEQYF.

The chain links TRBV5-5 to TRBJ1-2; D may be TRBD1 (5 bases). CDR3 size: 13 residues. CDR1 is SGHKS, CDR2 YYEKEE, per germline (reference sequence). The V gene lost 0 bases and the J gene lost 9 bases, with 12 bases spanning the gap. CDR3 residues: CASSLAGISSYTF. The CDR3 DNA sequence: TGTGCCAGCAGCTTGGCAGGGATTAGTAGCTACACCTTC.

The gene calls are TRBV7-8 and TRBJ2-1, with 13 bases lining up with TRBD2. The CDR3 is made up of 14 amino acids. Germline V CDR1 and CDR2: SGHVS, FQNEAQ. V lost 8 bases, J lost 8 bases, and 6 bases stayed unmatched. CDR3 DNA sequence: TGTGCCAGCCGGGGACTAGCGGGATTGGATGAGCAGTTCTTC. Protein: CASRGLAGLDEQFF. The full variable domain, completed using reference TRBV7-8 and TRBJ2-1, is GAGVSQSPRYKVAKRGQDVALRCDPISGHVSLFWYQQALGQGPEFLTYFQNEAQLDKSGLPSDRFFAERPEGSVSTLKIQRTQQEDSAVYLCASRGLAGLDEQFFGPGTRLTVL.

The chain recombines TRBV6-5 with TRBJ2-1; TRBD2 matches 14 bases. Germline V gives CDR1 MNHEY, CDR2 SVGAGI. CDR3 length: 16 amino acids. J gave up 5 bases and V 1 base, and 1 base lay outside the gene matches. CDR3 sequence (DNA): TGTGCCAGCAGTTACTGGGGACTAGCGGGAGACAATGAGCAGTTCTTC. Its translation: CASSYWGLAGDNEQFF.

The rearrangement uses TRBV4-1 and TRBJ2-3, with TRBD2 matching 7 bases. After removal of 4 bases from V and 1 base from J, the junction contained 5 bases not matched to a gene. This CDR3 is built from 15 residues. The germline CDR1 and CDR2 sequences are MGHRA and YSYEKL. This chain's CDR3 is CASSLILARTDTQYF. CDR3 DNA sequence: TGCGCCAGCAGCCTAATACTAGCGCGCACAGATACGCAGTATTTT.

This chain joins TRBV18 and TRBJ2-7, with D perhaps matching TRBD1 (6 bases). The CDR3 loop spans 12 amino acids. CDR1 and CDR2 from the germline V gene are KGHSH and LQKENI. Trimming cost V 2 bases and J 6 bases, with 8 bases left between them. CDR3 in amino acids: CASSPGTLEQYF. The DNA for the CDR3 is TGTGCCAGCTCACCAGGGACACTCGAGCAGTACTTC.

This clone has a handful of counts. The gene calls are TRBV6-4 and TRBJ2-3; TRBD2 aligns across 9 bases. The J segment lost 4 bases and the V segment lost 3 bases, leaving 8 bases of the junction unmatched. CDR3 length: 16 amino acids. The germline gives CDR1 MRHNA, CDR2 SNTAGT. The DNA of the CDR3 is TGTGCCAGCAGTGAAGTTCCTGGGACTAGCCCAGATACGCAGTATTTT. Translation: CASSEVPGTSPDTQYF.

This clone appeared a single time. The rearrangement links TRBV19 to TRBJ2-1; TRBD2 matches at 11 bases. V gave up 5 bases and J gave up 0 bases; unmatched junction bases: 6. The germline CDR1 and CDR2 sequences are LNHDA and SQIVND (reference sequence). This CDR3 contains 17 residues. The CDR3 spells CASSPTSGEYSYNEQFF. Here the CDR3 DNA reads TGTGCCAGTAGTCCGACTAGCGGGGAGTACTCCTACAATGAGCAGTTCTTC.

The chain couples TRBV7-7 to TRBJ2-5; 8 bases line up with TRBD2. The CDR3 consists of 15 residues. Germline CDR1 is SSHAT and CDR2 is FNYEAQ (reference sequence). V lost 4 bases to trimming and J lost 1 base; unmatched junction nucleotides: 5. The CDR3 nucleotides read TGTGCCAGCAGCTCGGCCGGGGGGGCCCAAGAGACCCAGTACTTC. It translates to CASSSAGGAQETQYF.

The rearrangement uses TRBV5-5 and TRBJ2-5; 8 bases fit TRBD1. This CDR3 is 16 amino acids long. V lost 3 bases to trimming and J lost 1 base; unmatched junction nucleotides: 8. Germline V CDR1 and CDR2: SGHKS, YYEKEE (reference sequence). This chain's CDR3 is CASSWGDRGIQETQYF. Written as DNA, the CDR3 is TGTGCCAGCAGCTGGGGCGACAGGGGCATCCAAGAGACCCAGTACTTC.

This clone was seen more than once but under ten times. This chain connects TRBV19 to TRBJ1-5; 7 bases fit TRBD1. Germline-derived CDR1 and CDR2 are LNHDA and SQIVND (reference sequence). With V trimmed by 11 bases and J by 4 bases, 5 bases remained unmatched. The CDR3 runs 12 residues. The CDR3 loop is CAARDRNQPQHF. CDR3 nucleotides: TGTGCCGCACGGGACAGAAATCAGCCCCAGCATTTT.

The chain has TRBV27 and TRBJ1-1; 9 bases fit TRBD1. The CDR3 length is 16 residues. The V gene's germline CDR1 is MNHEY and CDR2 SMNVEV (reference sequence). The V and J ends lost 0 bases and 4 bases, in that order; junction bases with no gene match: 6. The chain's CDR3 is CASSLSQGTGSTEAFF. CDR3 in DNA: TGTGCCAGCAGTTTATCGCAAGGGACAGGGAGCACTGAAGCTTTCTTT.

This clone was observed a handful of times. The J gene is TRBJ2-5, the V gene TRBV7-9; D unclear. Trimming cost V 2 bases and J 5 bases, with 3 bases left between them. The length of the CDR3 is 11 residues. The V gene's germline CDR1 is SEHNR and CDR2 FQNEAQ (reference sequence). The CDR3 loop is CASSLLETQYF. The CDR3 DNA reads as TGTGCCAGCAGCTTACTGGAGACCCAGTACTTC.

The rearrangement joins TRBV19 to TRBJ1-1; D is unclear. Germline assignment: CDR1 LNHDA and CDR2 SQIVND (reference sequence). Deletions cut 3 bases from V and 8 bases from J, with 19 bases between. CDR3 size: 15 residues. DNA of the CDR3: TGTGCCAGTAGTATTTTAGCCAGTACGCCCCGAGAAGCTTTCTTT. This codes for CASSILASTPREAFF. Looking up the rest from reference TRBV19 and TRBJ1-1 gives the full variable domain: DGGITQSPKYLFRKEGQNVTLSCEQNLNHDAMYWYRQDPGQGLRLIYYSQIVNDFQKGDIAEGYSVSREKKESFPLTVTSAQKNPTAFYLCASSILASTPREAFFGQGTRLTVV.

The V gene is TRBV5-4, the J gene TRBJ2-7; 8 bases align to TRBD2. The V gene end was trimmed by 1 base and the J gene end by 6 bases; junction bases not matched to a gene: 6. The CDR3 is made up of 14 amino acids. Germline V gene lookup returns CDR1 SGHNT and CDR2 YYREEE (reference sequence). The CDR3 DNA reads TGTGCCAGCAGCTTGATCGCGGGGGGCGGCGAGCAGTACTTC. Its protein product is CASSLIAGGGEQYF.

The rearrangement uses TRBV4-2 and TRBJ1-5; weak D call: TRBD1 (5 bases). CDR1 LGHNA and CDR2 YNFKEQ come from the germline V gene. The V end lost 1 base, the J end lost 1 base, and 11 bases lay between the germline ends. The CDR3 has 16 amino acids. Written as DNA, the CDR3 is TGTGCCAGCAGCCAAGTCAGGGTCAGAAGCAATCAGCCCCAGCATTTT. Amino acid sequence: CASSQVRVRSNQPQHF.

This sequence joins TRBV2 and TRBJ2-1, with D perhaps TRBD2 (5 bases). Germline V CDR1 and CDR2: SNHLY, FYNNEI. V lost 7 bases and J lost 2, with 15 bases in between. The CDR3 extends over 15 amino acids. DNA for the CDR3: TGTGCCAGCACCATACTAGGAGGTACCTACAATGAGCAGTTCTTC. It is translated as CASTILGGTYNEQFF.

This clone was seen a single time. The V gene is TRBV30, the J gene TRBJ1-1; D is ambiguous. Deletions cut 4 bases from V and 7 bases from J, with 7 bases between. There are 10 residues in the CDR3. The germline V gene has CDR1 GTSNPN and CDR2 SVGIG (reference sequence). The CDR3 spells CAWMSGEAFF. The CDR3 bases are TGTGCCTGGATGAGCGGTGAAGCTTTCTTT.

About this clone itself: This sample also contains other DNA sequences that code for the same CDR3. V and J are TRBV5-1 and TRBJ2-2, with TRBD2 identical over 10 bases. Losses at the gene ends were 3 bases for V and 0 bases for J; bases not matched to a gene: 5. CDR3 length: 17 amino acids. Germline V lookup: CDR1 SGHRS, CDR2 YFSETQ. The DNA of the CDR3 is TGCGCCAGCAGCTGGTCTAGCGGGAGCCCGAACACCGGGGAGCTGTTTTTT. This sequence encodes CASSWSSGSPNTGELFF.

The chain employs TRBV27 and TRBJ2-1, with 13 bases aligning to TRBD2. Germline-derived CDR1 and CDR2 are MNHEY and SMNVEV (reference sequence). The CDR3 runs 15 residues. The V segment lost 5 bases and the J segment 7 bases; nucleotides outside the gene matches: 5. CDR3 sequence: CASSTSGRASNEQFF. CDR3 in DNA: TGTGCCAGCAGTACTAGCGGGAGGGCCTCTAATGAGCAGTTCTTC.

The chain combines TRBV2 with TRBJ2-5; the D gene is possibly TRBD2 (5 bases). The J call is in doubt because the DNA end fits TRBJ2-7 better. The germline V gene has CDR1 SNHLY and CDR2 FYNNEI. CDR3 size: 14 residues. The CDR3 sequence is CASSARDPADEQYF. Here the CDR3 DNA reads TGTGCCAGCAGTGCCCGGGATCCGGCCGACGAGCAGTACTTC.

A few counts support this clone. The chain combines TRBV28 with TRBJ2-7; D ambiguous. Trimming shortened V by 8 bases and J by 3 bases, and 11 bases separated the two germline ends. The CDR3 runs to 12 residues. Germline assignment: CDR1 MDHEN and CDR2 SYDVKM. The CDR3: CASEKQRYEQYF. The CDR3 DNA is TGTGCCAGCGAAAAACAACGCTACGAGCAGTACTTC.

V usage is TRBV29-1 and J usage is TRBJ2-3; unclear D gene. Germline values: CDR1 SQVTM, CDR2 ANQGSEA. V lost 4 bases and J lost 5, with 7 bases in between. The CDR3 has 11 residues. CDR3 in amino acids: CSVGPLDTQYF. In nucleotides, the CDR3 is TGCAGCGTTGGGCCTTTAGATACGCAGTATTTT.

The chain has TRBV6-4 and TRBJ2-2; 7 nucleotides match TRBD2. This CDR3 comprises 16 residues. Per the germline V gene, CDR1 is MRHNA and CDR2 is SNTAGT. Trimming took 6 bases from V and 6 from J; bases not matched to a gene: 13. CDR3 coding DNA: TGTGCCAGCAGAGAAATGGCGGGGGTAAACTCCGGGGAGCTGTTTTTT. This codes for CASREMAGVNSGELFF.

The table lists this clone with a few counts. The chain uses TRBV6-1 and TRBJ1-5; D gene unclear. V lost 6 bases and J 7 bases, leaving 13 bases between the germline ends. The CDR3 loop spans 13 amino acids. Germline-derived CDR1 and CDR2 are MNHNS and SASEGT. The CDR3 DNA reads as TGTGCCAGCAGCCCCGAGTCCGGGCAGCCCCAGCATTTT. It specifies CASSPESGQPQHF.

The chain carries TRBV2 and TRBJ1-4; 9 positions match TRBD1. The CDR3 runs to 13 residues. Germline V gene sequence: CDR1 SNHLY, CDR2 FYNNEI. V shed 7 bases and J 7 bases; nucleotides not matched to a gene: 4. Written as DNA, the CDR3 is TGTGCCAGCACCGGGACAGGGTTTGAAAAACTGTTTTTT. The encoded protein is CASTGTGFEKLFF.

The rearrangement joins TRBV2 to TRBJ1-3; tentatively, D is TRBD1 (6 bases). CDR1 and CDR2 from the germline V gene are SNHLY and FYNNEI. This CDR3 is 14 amino acids long. Trimming pared 7 bases from V and 4 bases from J, leaving 14 bases between. CDR3 amino acids: CASTLTGKGNTIYF. CDR3 sequence (DNA): TGTGCCAGCACCTTAACAGGGAAAGGAAACACCATATATTTT.